This T cell receptor (beta chain) comes out of a study of PD-L1 blockade in urothelial cancer. Some clones are missing from TCRdb's copy, which holds only in-frame ones; the method was immunoSEQ multiplex PCR. The table has tens of thousands of clones, roughly 84% seen once. Described time point: pretreatment peripheral blood. Patients were living with locally advanced or metastatic urothelial carcinoma. Trimming cost V 5 bases and J 5 bases, with 13 bases left between them. Germline V CDR1 and CDR2: MNHEY, SMNVEV (reference sequence). This CDR3 is built from 14 residues. This receptor was obtained from a man in his 60s with urothelial cancer. J is TRBJ1-5 and V is TRBV27; D is perhaps TRBD1 (6 bases). The sample was PBMCs, taken around atezolizumab (anti-PD-L1) treatment. This chain's CDR3 is CASSVQGPHQPQHF. The CDR3 bases are TGTGCCAGCAGTGTACAGGGCCCCCATCAGCCCCAGCATTTT.